One and the same sample provided the 22 T cell receptor beta chains below, sequenced in a study of cytomegalovirus exposure and HLA in healthy donors. The PCR ran on 60 Vbeta and 13 Jbeta primers. Using immunoSEQ multiplex PCR, the repertoire was profiled, and TCRdb retains in-frame clones only, with some absent. This sample has 200,000 to 250,000 clones, with around four fifths found just once. What was sequenced was PBMCs. These receptor sequences come from a boy aged 2 to 9 in good health and CMV-seronegative.

The rearrangement links TRBV2 to TRBJ2-1, with D unclear. V was trimmed by 4 bases and J by 0 bases, leaving 4 bases between them. Germline V CDR1 and CDR2: SNHLY, FYNNEI. The CDR3 consists of 13 residues. Here the CDR3 DNA reads TGTGCCAGCAGTGGACTCTCCTACAATGAGCAGTTCTTC. Its translation is CASSGLSYNEQFF.

The V call is TRBV30, the J call TRBJ1-2; no firm D call. The CDR3 contains 14 residues. V gave up 0 bases and J gave up 1 base, with 9 bases separating them. CDR1 is GTSNPN and CDR2 is SVGIG in the germline V gene (reference sequence). CDR3 DNA sequence: TGTGCCTGGAGTGTACCTCTAAATAACTATGGCTACACCTTC. Residues: CAWSVPLNNYGYTF.

The chain joins TRBV13 to TRBJ2-5, with 10 bases lining up with TRBD2. The CDR3 contains 13 residues. V lost 5 bases and J lost 5; bases outside the gene matches: 2. Per germline, CDR1 PRHDT and CDR2 FYEKMQ (reference sequence). The CDR3 DNA sequence: TGTGCCAGCAGCAGTAGCGGGGGGGAGACCCAGTACTTC. Amino acids: CASSSSGGETQYF.

This clone was picked up a small number of times. V usage is TRBV11-2 and J usage is TRBJ2-7, with D tentatively TRBD2 (5 bases). This CDR3 spans 15 amino acids. Germline CDR1 is SGHAT and CDR2 is FQNNGV. Deletions cut 6 bases from V and 4 bases from J, with 19 bases between. CDR3 coding DNA: TGTGCCAGCAGTCTAGAGGGCACGATGAGTTACGAGCAGTACTTC. It translates to CASSLEGTMSYEQYF.

In nucleotides, the CDR3 is TGCGCCAGCAGCTTGGGGACAGGGGTGGGGACCACTGAAGCTTTCTTT. This gives the protein CASSLGTGVGTTEAFF. The chain carries TRBV5-1 and TRBJ1-1, with 9 bases that match TRBD1. Unmatched junction bases numbered 7, after V lost 0 bases and J lost 4 bases. The CDR3 is made up of 16 amino acids. Per the germline V gene, CDR1 is SGHRS and CDR2 is YFSETQ.

The chain has TRBV7-6 and TRBJ1-2; the match to TRBD1 covers 8 bases. The germline V gene has CDR1 SGHVS and CDR2 FNYEAQ. Trimming removed 1 base from V and 4 bases from J; junction bases left unmatched: 5. The CDR3 is 15 amino acids. The chain's CDR3 is CASSLDQGAIYGYTF. CDR3 nucleotides: TGTGCCAGCAGCTTAGATCAGGGGGCAATCTATGGCTACACCTTC.

The genes are TRBV15 and TRBJ2-1; D may be TRBD2 (6 bases). The CDR3 is 17 residues long. CDR1 and CDR2 (germline): LNHNV, YYDKDF (reference sequence). V was cut by 0 bases and J by 3 bases, with 15 bases left in between. The CDR3, as DNA: TGTGCCACCAGCAGAGATTGGGATAGCGGAATCTACAATGAGCAGTTCTTC. Translated, it gives CATSRDWDSGIYNEQFF.

This rearrangement joins TRBV4-1 to TRBJ1-1, with TRBD1 as a possible D gene (6 bases). Deletions cut 4 bases from V and 1 base from J, with 7 bases between. The CDR3 is 13 residues long. CDR1 and CDR2 (germline): MGHRA, YSYEKL. CDR3 residues: CASSLTGNTEAFF. The CDR3 nucleotides are TGCGCCAGCAGCCTGACAGGGAACACTGAAGCTTTCTTT.

The chain recombines TRBV10-3 with TRBJ2-5; 8 nucleotides line up with TRBD2. The germline V gene has CDR1 ENHRY and CDR2 SYGVKD. V was clipped by 7 bases and J by 3 bases; unmatched bases: 4. CDR3 size: 13 residues. CDR3 sequence reads: CAIMDGGEETQYF. The DNA of the CDR3 is TGTGCCATCATGGACGGGGGGGAAGAGACCCAGTACTTC.

This clone was recorded a few times. The chain has TRBV19 and TRBJ1-5, with D hard to call. The length of the CDR3 is 12 residues. The V end was cut by 7 bases, the J end by 7 bases, with 11 bases between. CDR1 LNHDA and CDR2 SQIVND come from the germline V gene (reference sequence). The CDR3 is CASTVVGQPQHF. CDR3 sequence (DNA): TGTGCCAGTACGGTTGTCGGGCAGCCCCAGCATTTT.

V usage is TRBV30 and J usage is TRBJ1-1; 11 bases align to TRBD1. Trimming removed 8 bases from V and 4 bases from J; junction bases left unmatched: 3. The V gene's germline CDR1 is GTSNPN and CDR2 SVGIG (reference sequence). The CDR3 totals 12 residues. The CDR3 reads CAGTGGATEAFF. The CDR3 nucleotides read TGTGCCGGGACAGGGGGAGCCACTGAAGCTTTCTTT.

This chain connects TRBV9 to TRBJ2-1; 10 nucleotides agree with TRBD2. Germline V gene lookup returns CDR1 SGDLS and CDR2 YYNGEE. V lost 3 bases to trimming and J lost 4 bases; unmatched junction nucleotides: 4. The CDR3 length is 15 residues. CDR3 protein: CASSGEREGYNEQFF. The CDR3 DNA is TGTGCCAGCAGCGGCGAGCGGGAGGGATACAATGAGCAGTTCTTC.

This chain links TRBV5-1 with TRBJ2-5; 7 nucleotides line up with TRBD1. Near its end, the DNA agrees better with TRBJ2-7, so the J call may be wrong. CDR1 SGHRS and CDR2 YFSETQ come from the germline V gene. The CDR3 contains 15 residues. CDR3 bases: TGCGCCAGCAGCTTGGACAGGGGTCCGGGGTACGAGCAGTACTTC. This sequence encodes CASSLDRGPGYEQYF.

The chain is built from TRBV7-8 and TRBJ2-1; D unresolved. Per the germline V gene, CDR1 is SGHVS and CDR2 is FQNEAQ. The V end lost 7 bases, the J end lost 7 bases, and 17 bases lay between the germline ends. There are 14 residues in the CDR3. The CDR3 bases are TGTGCCAGCATCCTCGGATTCTCCGGGAATGAGCAGTTCTTC. Residues: CASILGFSGNEQFF.

This clone was detected only a few times. The chain employs TRBV5-1 and TRBJ2-7; D unclear. CDR3 length: 13 residues. CDR1 is SGHRS, CDR2 YFSETQ, per germline. The germline V and J ends were trimmed by 4 bases and 0 bases, with 8 bases remaining between them. DNA of the CDR3: TGCGCCAGCAGCGCCCGGAGCTCCTACGAGCAGTACTTC. Amino acids: CASSARSSYEQYF.

The chain's CDR3 is CASSDSGSGDGDTQYF. CDR3 nucleotide sequence: TGTGCCAGCAGTGACTCTGGCAGCGGGGATGGAGATACGCAGTATTTT. The chain combines TRBV6-4 with TRBJ2-3, with 7 positions matching TRBD2. V dropped 0 bases and J dropped 5; count of bases not matched to a gene: 8. CDR1 and CDR2 (germline): MRHNA, SNTAGT. The CDR3 is 16 residues long.

The chain employs TRBV30 and TRBJ2-3; possible D gene TRBD2, 7 bases. V gave up 3 bases and J gave up 3 bases, with 13 bases separating them. This CDR3 spans 14 amino acids. The V gene's germline CDR1 is GTSNPN and CDR2 SVGIG (reference sequence). The CDR3 region is CAWRWGGPTDTQYF. The CDR3 bases are TGTGCCTGGAGATGGGGGGGGCCGACAGATACGCAGTATTTT.

This clone is a singleton in its sample. The chain recombines TRBV2 with TRBJ2-5, with TRBD1 identical over 9 bases. The end of the DNA fits TRBJ2-7 better, so the J call may be wrong. CDR3 size: 16 residues. The germline V gene has CDR1 SNHLY and CDR2 FYNNEI. CDR3 nucleotide sequence: TGTGCCAGCAGCCCAGACAGGGGGACCTTTCCCTACGAGCAGTACTTC. The encoded protein is CASSPDRGTFPYEQYF.

V is TRBV30 and J is TRBJ2-7, with D perhaps TRBD2 (5 bases). The germline gives CDR1 GTSNPN, CDR2 SVGIG (reference sequence). The CDR3 spans 14 residues. V was pared by 0 bases and J by 1 base, with 10 bases between. DNA of the CDR3: TGTGCCTGGAGTGTACTTCGGGGTTCCTACGAGCAGTACTTC. Protein product: CAWSVLRGSYEQYF.

This chain joins TRBV29-1 and TRBJ2-3; D perhaps matches TRBD2 (5 bases). Germline values: CDR1 SQVTM, CDR2 ANQGSEA. V lost 4 bases to trimming and J lost 4 bases, with 6 bases between them. The CDR3 runs to 11 residues. The CDR3 nucleotides read TGCAGCGTTGGGACTTCAGATACGCAGTATTTT. The encoded protein is CSVGTSDTQYF.

The chain has TRBV2 and TRBJ2-3; D is possibly TRBD1 (5 bases). Trimming shortened V by 4 bases and J by 2 bases, and 13 bases separated the two germline ends. The CDR3 consists of 15 residues. CDR1 SNHLY and CDR2 FYNNEI come from the germline V gene. As DNA, the CDR3 is TGTGCCAGCAGTGTCGTCGGCGGACACACAGATACGCAGTATTTT. Encoded protein: CASSVVGGHTDTQYF. The full variable domain, rest sourced from reference TRBV2 and TRBJ2-3, is EPEVTQTPSHQVTQMGQEVILRCVPISNHLYFYWYRQILGQKVEFLVSFYNNEISEKSEIFDDQFSVERPDGSNFTLKIRSTKLEDSAMYFCASSVVGGHTDTQYFGPGTRLTVL.

The rearrangement links TRBV28 to TRBJ2-6; 10 nucleotides line up with TRBD1. This CDR3 spans 16 amino acids. The germline V gene has CDR1 MDHEN and CDR2 SYDVKM. V shed 0 bases, J shed 4 bases, and the junction held 0 bases outside the gene matches. The CDR3 spells CASSLWDRGGANVLTF. The DNA for the CDR3 is TGTGCCAGCAGTTTATGGGACAGGGGGGGGGCCAACGTCCTGACTTTC.